This TCR beta chain is from a study of T cell responses to AZD1222 COVID-19 vaccine. TCRdb keeps only in-frame clones here, not all; method: immunoSEQ multiplex PCR. The sample has some 90,000 clones; about 93% are singletons. CDR1 and CDR2 (germline): LGHNA, YSLEER. The CDR3 runs to 17 residues. Deletions cut 0 bases from V and 0 bases from J, with 9 bases between. This receptor was taken from an adult in good health. The V and J genes are TRBV4-3 and TRBJ1-6; D uncertain. The sample consisted of peripheral blood, taken on day 0 of MenACWY control vaccination. Written as DNA, the CDR3 is TGCGCCAGCAGCCAAGATCCCCGGAGCTCCTATAATTCACCCCTCCACTTT. Its translation: CASSQDPRSSYNSPLHF.